These 28 T cell receptor beta chains came from one sample sequenced in a study of blood T cell repertoires in COVID-19. Here immunoSEQ multiplex PCR was the method, and the copy in TCRdb shows in-frame clones only, minus some. Of 110,000 or so clones in the sample, around 84% were seen once. Sequencing input: peripheral blood. The receptors come from a woman aged 40 to 50 with acute or convalescent COVID-19.

Only a few counts were recorded for this clone. V is TRBV30 and J is TRBJ1-3; D ambiguous. Germline V gene lookup returns CDR1 GTSNPN and CDR2 SVGIG (reference sequence). This CDR3 comprises 11 residues. Trimming removed 4 bases from V and 8 bases from J, with 9 bases in between. Here the CDR3 reads CAWIVRHTIYF. The CDR3, as DNA: TGTGCCTGGATCGTTCGTCACACCATATATTTT.

The rearrangement joins TRBV2 to TRBJ2-7; 7 nucleotides align to TRBD1. Germline lookup yields CDR1 SNHLY and CDR2 FYNNEI. The CDR3 totals 17 residues. V trimming: 0 bases; J trimming: 0 bases; junction bases outside the gene matches: 8. CDR3 protein: CASSEARTGVSSYEQYF. The CDR3 nucleotides read TGTGCCAGCAGTGAAGCGAGAACAGGGGTGAGCTCCTACGAGCAGTACTTC.

The rearrangement links TRBV12-3 or TRBV12-4 to TRBJ1-6; tentative D call: TRBD1 (5 bases). The V gene lost 7 bases and the J gene lost 8 bases, with 12 bases spanning the gap. The CDR3 extends over 13 amino acids. CDR3 sequence (DNA): TGTGCCAGCAAGTCGACAGAGGATTCACCCCTCCACTTT. This translates into CASKSTEDSPLHF.

The CDR3 is CASNNRGRTEAFF. Written as DNA, the CDR3 is TGTGCCAGCAATAACAGGGGGCGAACTGAAGCTTTCTTT. This rearrangement joins TRBV6-5 to TRBJ1-1, with 9 bases lining up with TRBD1. The CDR3 has 13 residues. CDR1 is MNHEY, CDR2 SVGAGI, per germline. The J segment lost 5 bases and the V segment lost 7 bases, leaving 5 bases of the junction unmatched.

The DNA of the CDR3 is TGTGCCACCACCCCAACATTGACAGGGGACGAGCAGTACTTC. This gives the protein CATTPTLTGDEQYF. The chain combines TRBV15 with TRBJ2-7, with TRBD1 identical over 8 bases. J gave up 5 bases and V 7 bases, and 10 bases lay outside the gene matches. CDR3 length: 14 amino acids. Germline assignment: CDR1 LNHNV and CDR2 YYDKDF (reference sequence).

The chain recombines TRBV11-2 with TRBJ2-4; D is unresolved. V was clipped by 1 base and J by 7 bases, with 5 bases between them. Germline-derived CDR1 and CDR2 are SGHAT and FQNNGV. The length of the CDR3 is 12 residues. CDR3 amino acids: CASSLGSNIQYF. The DNA for the CDR3 is TGTGCCAGCAGCTTAGGGAGTAACATTCAGTACTTC.

This clone was observed a handful of times. This chain uses TRBV11-2 with TRBJ1-5; no definite D call. The CDR3 totals 14 residues. The V end lost 0 bases, the J end lost 7 bases, and 10 bases lay between the germline ends. Germline lookup yields CDR1 SGHAT and CDR2 FQNNGV. The CDR3 loop is CASSLDGGNQPQHF. Here the CDR3 DNA reads TGTGCCAGCAGCTTAGATGGAGGGAACCAGCCCCAGCATTTT. Combining the CDR3 with reference TRBV11-2 and TRBJ1-5 gives the whole variable domain EAGVAQSPRYKIIEKRQSVAFWCNPISGHATLYWYQQILGQGPKLLIQFQNNGVVDDSQLPKDRFSAERLKGVDSTLKIQPAKLEDSAVYLCASSLDGGNQPQHFGDGTRLSIL.

The V call is TRBV7-2, the J call TRBJ2-7; 8 bases align to TRBD2. The V and J ends lost 1 base and 2 bases, in that order; junction bases with no gene match: 4. The CDR3 consists of 15 residues. Germline V gives CDR1 SGHTA, CDR2 FQGNSA. The CDR3 loop reads CASSLGTGGAYEQYF. The DNA for the CDR3 is TGTGCCAGCAGCTTAGGTACGGGGGGGGCCTACGAGCAGTACTTC.

This chain joins TRBV3-1 (or the pseudogene TRBV3-2) and TRBJ2-7, with 9 bases aligning to TRBD1. Germline V gene data show CDR1 as LGHDT and CDR2 as YNNKEL (reference sequence). The ends lost 4 bases at V and 5 bases at J; junction bases unmatched: 9. The CDR3 contains 15 residues. In nucleotides, the CDR3 is TGTGCCAGCAGCCCGACAGGGGGGACAAGGAACGAGCAGTACTTC. Translation gives CASSPTGGTRNEQYF.

The chain joins TRBV7-9 to TRBJ1-5; D perhaps matches TRBD1 (5 bases). The CDR3 has 15 residues. In germline, CDR1 is SEHNR, CDR2 FQNEAQ (reference sequence). The ends were cut back, 1 base at V and 0 bases at J, with 7 bases in the middle. The chain's CDR3 is CASSLGQGSNQPQHF. DNA of the CDR3: TGTGCCAGCAGCTTAGGGCAGGGTAGCAATCAGCCCCAGCATTTT.

V and J are TRBV11-3 and TRBJ2-2; tentatively, D is TRBD2 (5 bases). The V end was cut by 1 base, the J end by 6 bases, with 12 bases between. Germline CDR1 reads SGHNT; CDR2 reads YENEEA. This CDR3 has 15 amino acids. The CDR3 sequence is CASSLAGSGAGELFF. In DNA, the CDR3 is TGTGCCAGCAGCTTAGCGGGGTCAGGTGCCGGGGAGCTGTTTTTT.

V and J are TRBV10-3 and TRBJ1-4; D might be TRBD1 (6 bases). The CDR3 totals 16 residues. Germline values: CDR1 ENHRY, CDR2 SYGVKD. V was shortened by 0 bases and J by 1 base, with 9 bases between the two germline ends. CDR3 region: CAISESAGVTNEKLFF. The CDR3 DNA reads TGTGCCATCAGTGAGTCCGCAGGGGTAACTAATGAAAAACTGTTTTTT.

The CDR3, as DNA: TGTGCCAGCAGCCGCGGAACAGGAGGGGGCTACACCTTC. Its translation: CASSRGTGGGYTF. This chain joins TRBV12-3 or TRBV12-4 and TRBJ1-2, with TRBD1 as a possible D gene (5 bases). There are 13 residues in the CDR3. Trimming cost V 6 bases and J 8 bases, with 16 bases left between them.

This sequence joins TRBV5-1 and TRBJ1-2, with 8 bases aligning to TRBD1. J lost 5 bases, V lost 4 bases, and 13 bases had no gene match. This CDR3 comprises 16 residues. The germline V gene has CDR1 SGHRS and CDR2 YFSETQ. The CDR3 sequence: CASSPANVRQGYGYTF. The CDR3 region has the DNA TGCGCCAGCAGCCCGGCCAATGTACGACAGGGGTATGGCTACACCTTC.

This clone was detected only a few times. The V gene is TRBV30, the J gene TRBJ1-1; 9 nucleotides align to TRBD1. V dropped 3 bases and J dropped 10; count of bases not matched to a gene: 9. This CDR3 spans 13 amino acids. Germline CDR1 is GTSNPN and CDR2 is SVGIG (reference sequence). In DNA, the CDR3 is TGTGCCTGGAGCCGACAGGGGGGGGTATCAGCTTTCTTT. As protein: CAWSRQGGVSAFF.

J is TRBJ2-7 and V is TRBV5-1; 9 bases are shared with TRBD1. CDR1 SGHRS and CDR2 YFSETQ come from the germline V gene. This CDR3 contains 14 residues. V trimming: 4 bases; J trimming: 7 bases; junction bases outside the gene matches: 9. The CDR3 loop is CASSLTGGAGEQYF. Here the CDR3 DNA reads TGCGCCAGCAGCCTTACAGGGGGCGCGGGGGAGCAGTACTTC. Supplemented by reference TRBV5-1 and TRBJ2-7, the full variable domain reads KAGVTQTPRYLIKTRGQQVTLSCSPISGHRSVSWYQQTPGQGLQFLFEYFSETQRNKGNFPGRFSGRQFSNSRSEMNVSTLELGDSALYLCASSLTGGAGEQYFGPGTRLTVT.

This clone came up once. V usage is TRBV6-5 and J usage is TRBJ1-2; 7 bases agree with TRBD1. The V and J ends lost 6 bases and 4 bases, in that order; junction bases with no gene match: 11. Germline values: CDR1 MNHEY, CDR2 SVGAGI. The length of the CDR3 is 15 residues. The CDR3 nucleotides read TGTGCCAGCAGCACCTTGACAGGGCTCTTCTATGGCTACACCTTC. It encodes CASSTLTGLFYGYTF.

This sequence joins TRBV6-5 and TRBJ2-7; 7 bases align to TRBD1. Germline CDR1 is MNHEY and CDR2 is SVGAGI. The CDR3 runs 15 residues. V lost 7 bases and J lost 3; bases outside the gene matches: 12. Here the CDR3 DNA reads TGTGCCAGCAAGGAAAGGGCAGGGGGTTTCTACGAGCAGTACTTC. Its protein is CASKERAGGFYEQYF.

The rearrangement links TRBV5-1 to TRBJ2-5; perhaps TRBD2 as D (6 bases). Trimming cost V 0 bases and J 4 bases, with 10 bases left between them. CDR3 size: 14 residues. From germline, CDR1 is SGHRS and CDR2 YFSETQ. CDR3 amino acids: CASSLGTSSETQYF. The CDR3 DNA reads TGCGCCAGCAGCTTGGGAACTAGCTCAGAGACCCAGTACTTC.

This chain uses TRBV6-5 with TRBJ2-3; D call uncertain. The germline CDR1 and CDR2 sequences are MNHEY and SVGAGI. The CDR3 has 14 amino acids. V lost 6 bases to trimming and J lost 2 bases, with 12 bases between them. The CDR3 DNA follows: TGTGCCAGCAGGTACGCGGCTTTCACAGATACGCAGTATTTT. Amino acid sequence: CASRYAAFTDTQYF.

V and J are TRBV5-1 and TRBJ2-1; TRBD2 might be the D (6 bases). V dropped 3 bases and J dropped 5 bases, with 12 bases sitting between them. Per germline, CDR1 SGHRS and CDR2 YFSETQ. The CDR3 totals 14 residues. CDR3 nucleotides: TGCGCCAGCAGCTACGGGACTGTCGACAATGAGCAGTTCTTC. Translating it yields CASSYGTVDNEQFF. The full variable domain, rest sourced from reference TRBV5-1 and TRBJ2-1, is KAGVTQTPRYLIKTRGQQVTLSCSPISGHRSVSWYQQTPGQGLQFLFEYFSETQRNKGNFPGRFSGRQFSNSRSEMNVSTLELGDSALYLCASSYGTVDNEQFFGPGTRLTVL.

V gene TRBV19 combines with J gene TRBJ1-2; TRBD1 matches 8 bases. CDR3 length: 13 residues. The J segment lost 6 bases and the V segment lost 6 bases, leaving 6 bases of the junction unmatched. From germline, CDR1 is LNHDA and CDR2 SQIVND (reference sequence). CDR3 DNA: TGTGCCAGTAGAGCGACAGGGGTTGATGGCTACACCTTC. This translates into CASRATGVDGYTF.

V is TRBV11-2 and J is TRBJ1-6; tentatively, D is TRBD1 (6 bases). Germline values: CDR1 SGHAT, CDR2 FQNNGV. The V end was cut by 4 bases, the J end by 9 bases, with 10 bases between. This CDR3 is 13 amino acids long. CDR3 region: CASSSTGSSPLHF. CDR3 bases: TGTGCCAGCAGCTCCACAGGGAGTTCACCCCTCCACTTT.

V and J are TRBV19 and TRBJ1-6, with D hard to call. The CDR3 loop spans 15 amino acids. V was pared by 6 bases and J by 10 bases, with 19 bases between. CDR1 is LNHDA, CDR2 SQIVND, per germline (reference sequence). The CDR3 DNA reads TGTGCCAGTAGGACACAAGGAGGGTACGGCTCACCCCTCCACTTT. Its translation: CASRTQGGYGSPLHF.

The chain couples TRBV20-1 to TRBJ2-3; 9 positions agree with TRBD2. CDR1 DFQATT and CDR2 SNEGSKA come from the germline V gene (reference sequence). V shed 3 bases and J 4 bases; nucleotides not matched to a gene: 20. CDR3 length: 19 residues. The chain's CDR3 is CSASIPSGVHFWAADTQYF. The CDR3 DNA sequence: TGCAGTGCTAGTATTCCTAGCGGGGTACATTTCTGGGCCGCAGATACGCAGTATTTT.

This rearrangement joins TRBV6-5 to TRBJ2-7, with 8 nucleotides matching TRBD1. The CDR3 sequence is 12 residues long. CDR1 and CDR2 from the germline V gene are MNHEY and SVGAGI. Trimming cost V 6 bases and J 6 bases; bases outside gene matches: 4. In nucleotides, the CDR3 is TGTGCCAGCAGACGTACAGGGGGCGAGCAGTACTTC. Translation gives CASRRTGGEQYF.

The J gene is TRBJ1-2, the V gene TRBV3-1 (or the pseudogene TRBV3-2); 9 nucleotides line up with TRBD1. Germline CDR1 LGHDT, CDR2 YNNKEL (reference sequence). V lost 4 bases to trimming and J lost 6 bases; unmatched junction nucleotides: 6. The CDR3 contains 14 residues. The CDR3 DNA reads as TGTGCCAGCAGCCTTCAGGACAGGGGACATGGCTACACCTTC. Residues: CASSLQDRGHGYTF.

This chain connects TRBV5-6 to TRBJ1-2; 8 nucleotides agree with TRBD1. The CDR3 has 14 residues. Trimming cost V 4 bases and J 2 bases; bases outside gene matches: 4. Germline assignment: CDR1 SGHDT and CDR2 YYEEEE. As DNA, the CDR3 is TGTGCCAGCAGCGAAGGGACAGGCAACTATGGCTACACCTTC. It yields the protein CASSEGTGNYGYTF.